This T cell receptor (beta chain) was captured by sequencing in a study of neurological immune-mediated disorders. Study results and limitations: The most TCR clonal expansion was seen in HTLV-1-associated myelopathy, whereas the least was seen in multiple sclerosis, below the level in healthy controls.

Time point: longitudinal time-point 1 (baseline). The authors made cDNA by 5'RACE with 10-nucleotide random UMIs. TCRdb recomputed calls from the 5' RACE reads with MiXCR, one row per CDR3 protein. The profile shows roughly 75,000 distinct CDR3 sequences, around 15% of them singletons. This clonotype showed up many times. Its cognate antigen is unknown. This CDR3 contains 13 residues. The germline V gene encodes CDR1 SGHRS and CDR2 YFSETQ. Trimming removed 1 base from V and 7 bases from J; junction bases left unmatched: 4. This TCR was sampled from a female donor with HTLV-1-associated myelopathy (HAM/TSP). Sequencing was performed on PBMCs. V is TRBV5-1 and J is TRBJ2-7; 8 bases are shared with TRBD2. The CDR3 reads CASSLNQRGEQYF. The CDR3 region has the DNA TGCGCCAGCAGCTTGAATCAGCGGGGGGAGCAGTACTTC. The entire variable domain, with the rest obtained from reference TRBV5-1 and TRBJ2-7, is as follows: KAGVTQTPRYLIKTRGQQVTLSCSPISGHRSVSWYQQTPGQGLQFLFEYFSETQRNKGNFPGRFSGRQFSNSRSEMNVSTLELGDSALYLCASSLNQRGEQYFGPGTRLTVT.